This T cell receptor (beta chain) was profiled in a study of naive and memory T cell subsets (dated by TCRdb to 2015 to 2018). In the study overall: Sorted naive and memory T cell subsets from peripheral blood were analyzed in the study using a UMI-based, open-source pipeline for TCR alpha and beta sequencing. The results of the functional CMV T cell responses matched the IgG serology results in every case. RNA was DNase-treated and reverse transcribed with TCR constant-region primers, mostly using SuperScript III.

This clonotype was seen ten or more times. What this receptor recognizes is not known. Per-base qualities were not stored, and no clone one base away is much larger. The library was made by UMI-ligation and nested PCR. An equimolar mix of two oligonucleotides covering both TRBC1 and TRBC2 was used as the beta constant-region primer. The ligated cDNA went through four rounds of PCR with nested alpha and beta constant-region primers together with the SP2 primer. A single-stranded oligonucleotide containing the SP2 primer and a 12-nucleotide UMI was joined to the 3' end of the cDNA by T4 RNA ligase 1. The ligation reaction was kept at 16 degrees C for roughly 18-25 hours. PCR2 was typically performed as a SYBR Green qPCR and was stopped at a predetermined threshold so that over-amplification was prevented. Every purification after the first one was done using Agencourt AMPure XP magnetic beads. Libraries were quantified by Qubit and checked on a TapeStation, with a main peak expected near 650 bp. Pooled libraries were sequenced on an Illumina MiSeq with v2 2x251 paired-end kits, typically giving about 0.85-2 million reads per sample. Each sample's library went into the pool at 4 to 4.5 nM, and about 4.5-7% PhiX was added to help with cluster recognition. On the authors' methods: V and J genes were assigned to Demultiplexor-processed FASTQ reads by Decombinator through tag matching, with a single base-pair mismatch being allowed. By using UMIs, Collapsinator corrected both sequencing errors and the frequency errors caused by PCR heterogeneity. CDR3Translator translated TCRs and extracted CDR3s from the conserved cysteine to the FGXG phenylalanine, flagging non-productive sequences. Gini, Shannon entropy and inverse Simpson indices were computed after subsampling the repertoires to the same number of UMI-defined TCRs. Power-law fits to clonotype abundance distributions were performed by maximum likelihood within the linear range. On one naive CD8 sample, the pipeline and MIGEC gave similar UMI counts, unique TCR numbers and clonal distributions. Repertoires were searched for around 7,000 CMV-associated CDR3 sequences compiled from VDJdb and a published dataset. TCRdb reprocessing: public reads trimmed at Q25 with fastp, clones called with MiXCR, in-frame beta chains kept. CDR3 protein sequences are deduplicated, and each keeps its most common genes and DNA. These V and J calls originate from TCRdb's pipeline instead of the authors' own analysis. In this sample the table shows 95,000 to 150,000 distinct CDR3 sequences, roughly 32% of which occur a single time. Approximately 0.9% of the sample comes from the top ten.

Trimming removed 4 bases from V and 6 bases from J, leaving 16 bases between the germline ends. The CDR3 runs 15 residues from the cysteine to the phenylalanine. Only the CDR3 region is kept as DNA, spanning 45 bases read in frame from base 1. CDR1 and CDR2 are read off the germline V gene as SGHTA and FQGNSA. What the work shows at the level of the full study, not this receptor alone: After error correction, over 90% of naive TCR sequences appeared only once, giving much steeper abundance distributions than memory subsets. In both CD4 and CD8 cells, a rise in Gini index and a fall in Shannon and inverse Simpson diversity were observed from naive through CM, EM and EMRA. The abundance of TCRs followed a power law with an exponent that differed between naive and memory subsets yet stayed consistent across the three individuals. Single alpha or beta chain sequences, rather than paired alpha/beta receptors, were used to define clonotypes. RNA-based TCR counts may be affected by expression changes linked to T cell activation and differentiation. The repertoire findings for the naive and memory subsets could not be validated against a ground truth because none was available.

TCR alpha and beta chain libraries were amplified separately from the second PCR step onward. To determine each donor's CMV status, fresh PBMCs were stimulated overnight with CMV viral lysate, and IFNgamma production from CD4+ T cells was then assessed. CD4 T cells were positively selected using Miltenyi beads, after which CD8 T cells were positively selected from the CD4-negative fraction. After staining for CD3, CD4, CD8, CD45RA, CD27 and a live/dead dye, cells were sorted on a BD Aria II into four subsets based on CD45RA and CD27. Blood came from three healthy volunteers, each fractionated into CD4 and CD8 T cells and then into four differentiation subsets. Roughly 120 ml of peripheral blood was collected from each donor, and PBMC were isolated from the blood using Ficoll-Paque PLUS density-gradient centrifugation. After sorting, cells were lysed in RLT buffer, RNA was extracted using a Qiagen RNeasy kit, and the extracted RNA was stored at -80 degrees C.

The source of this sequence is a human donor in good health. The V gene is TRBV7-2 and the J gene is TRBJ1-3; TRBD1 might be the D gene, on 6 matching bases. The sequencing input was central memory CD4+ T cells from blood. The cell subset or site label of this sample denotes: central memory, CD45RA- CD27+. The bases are TGTGCCAGCAGCTCGAACGGACAGAATTTAAACACCATATATTTT. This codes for CASSSNGQNLNTIYF.